This TCR beta chain was captured in a study of OX40 agonist ivuxolimab in advanced cancers. Trimming stripped 6 bases from V and 5 bases from J, with 13 bases between. CDR1 SGHVS and CDR2 FQNEAQ come from the germline V gene. CDR3 length equals 13 residues. Libraries were prepared by immunoSEQ multiplex PCR; TCRdb keeps only in-frame clonotypes and omits some of them. The sample shows around 80,000 clones, about nine tenths of them seen only once. This sample comprised CD4+ or CD8+ T cells sorted from blood, obtained in a trial of the OX40 agonist ivuxolimab. The clonotype was recovered from an adult with an advanced solid tumor such as melanoma, head and neck, liver or kidney cancer. The chain links TRBV7-8 to TRBJ1-2; a weak D match, TRBD1 (5 bases). CDR3 protein: CASSLGGGYGYTF. The DNA for the CDR3 is TGTGCCAGCAGTCTAGGCGGGGGGTATGGCTACACCTTC.